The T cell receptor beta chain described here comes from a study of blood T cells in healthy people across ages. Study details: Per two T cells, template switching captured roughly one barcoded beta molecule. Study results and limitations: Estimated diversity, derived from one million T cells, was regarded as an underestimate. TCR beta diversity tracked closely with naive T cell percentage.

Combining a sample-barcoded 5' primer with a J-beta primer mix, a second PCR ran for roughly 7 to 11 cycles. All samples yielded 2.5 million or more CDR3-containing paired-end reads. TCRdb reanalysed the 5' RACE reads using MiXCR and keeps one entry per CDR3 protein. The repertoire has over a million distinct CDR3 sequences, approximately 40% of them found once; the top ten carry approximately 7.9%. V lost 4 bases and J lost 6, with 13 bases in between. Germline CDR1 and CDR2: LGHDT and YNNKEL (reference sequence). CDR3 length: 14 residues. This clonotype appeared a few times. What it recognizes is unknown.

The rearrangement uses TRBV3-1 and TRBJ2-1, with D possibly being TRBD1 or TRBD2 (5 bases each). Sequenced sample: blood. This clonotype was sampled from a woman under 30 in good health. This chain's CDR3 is CASSPRDVLNEQFF. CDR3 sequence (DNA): TGTGCCAGCAGCCCCCGGGACGTCCTCAATGAGCAGTTCTTC.